The clone carrying this T cell receptor (beta chain) was seen a handful of times. This sample is part of a study of blood T cell repertoires in COVID-19. Study summary: Acute-phase and convalescent COVID-19 samples originated in the United States, Italy and Spain. In each case, the material was cDNA or gDNA derived from T cells, B-cell-depleted T cells, or PBMCs.

Source study methods: For nucleated cells, counts were estimated from reference gene primer amplification. Repertoires were generated with immunoSEQ multiplex PCR, while TCRdb's copy carries only in-frame clones and drops some. V, J and clone size derive from that table, while D and trimming were established from the DNA sequence. The sample carries about 100,000 clones, about 90% recorded once. There are 16 residues in the CDR3. Trimming cost V 4 bases and J 7 bases; bases outside gene matches: 9. CDR1 is SGHRS, CDR2 YFSETQ, per germline. The source material was peripheral blood. This chain joins TRBV5-1 and TRBJ2-3; the match to TRBD2 covers 13 bases. The sequence came from a man aged 45-65 years with acute or convalescent COVID-19. In nucleotides, the CDR3 is TGCGCCAGCAGCCACACTAGCGGGGGGGTAGTAAATACGCAGTATTTT. Protein: CASSHTSGGVVNTQYF.